A selection of T cell receptor beta chains follows, all from one sample in a study of blood T cells in healthy people across ages. TCRdb reprocessed the 5' RACE reads via MiXCR and lists one record per CDR3 protein. Of some 1,500,000 distinct CDR3 sequences listed, approximately 43% are singletons. The sequencing input was blood. The source of these receptors is a woman aged 18-30 years in good health. CDR3s include the opening cysteine and the closing phenylalanine or tryptophan. The order of the fields is D gene, J gene, CDR3 length, V gene, CDR3 protein. A D gene is named only where the DNA matches it firmly.

d_call: TRBD1; j_call: TRBJ2-3; cdr3_length: 18; v_call: TRBV4-1; cdr3_aa: CASSQNLAGQGFADTRYF
d_call: TRBD1; j_call: TRBJ1-2; cdr3_length: 16; v_call: TRBV6-2/TRBV6-3; cdr3_aa: CASSQDGQARSNGYTF
d_call: -; j_call: TRBJ2-7; cdr3_length: 15; v_call: TRBV24-1; cdr3_aa: CATSDLGRSGHEQYF
d_call: -; j_call: TRBJ1-5; cdr3_length: 15; v_call: TRBV7-9; cdr3_aa: CATTLAGDSNQPQHF
d_call: TRBD2; j_call: TRBJ2-1; cdr3_length: 16; v_call: TRBV3-1; cdr3_aa: CASSQDASGAFNEQFF
d_call: TRBD1; j_call: TRBJ1-5; cdr3_length: 16; v_call: TRBV2; cdr3_aa: CASSTSGTGMYQPQHF
d_call: -; j_call: TRBJ2-6; cdr3_length: 16; v_call: TRBV4-3; cdr3_aa: CASSQVGLSGANVLTF
d_call: TRBD2; j_call: TRBJ2-1; cdr3_length: 18; v_call: TRBV7-8; cdr3_aa: CASSLRLAGSLAHNEQFF
d_call: TRBD1; j_call: TRBJ2-1; cdr3_length: 15; v_call: TRBV7-2; cdr3_aa: CASSAPGQGLDEQFF
d_call: TRBD2; j_call: TRBJ2-1; cdr3_length: 20; v_call: TRBV4-1; cdr3_aa: CASSQDVNPVAGALDNEQFF
d_call: -; j_call: TRBJ2-3; cdr3_length: 16; v_call: TRBV21-1; cdr3_aa: CASPIREGLTPRTQYF
d_call: TRBD1; j_call: TRBJ2-1; cdr3_length: 14; v_call: TRBV7-8; cdr3_aa: CAGSPRQGAGEQFF
d_call: TRBD1; j_call: TRBJ2-7; cdr3_length: 14; v_call: TRBV5-1; cdr3_aa: CASRPQGSSYEQYF
d_call: -; j_call: TRBJ2-7; cdr3_length: 15; v_call: TRBV5-6; cdr3_aa: CASILQFTSSCEQYF
d_call: -; j_call: TRBJ2-7; cdr3_length: 14; v_call: TRBV6-2/TRBV6-3; cdr3_aa: CASTDWATVNEQYF
d_call: TRBD1; j_call: TRBJ2-3; cdr3_length: 21; v_call: TRBV29-1; cdr3_aa: CSVEGTGGRSSGTPSTDTQYF
d_call: TRBD2; j_call: -; cdr3_length: 16; v_call: TRBV20-1; cdr3_aa: CSASALAGASVHEQYF
d_call: TRBD2; j_call: TRBJ2-3; cdr3_length: 14; v_call: TRBV20-1; cdr3_aa: CSAITSGGADTQYF
d_call: -; j_call: TRBJ2-5; cdr3_length: 14; v_call: TRBV6-5; cdr3_aa: CASSYVGNQETQYF
d_call: -; j_call: TRBJ1-2; cdr3_length: 14; v_call: TRBV20-1; cdr3_aa: CSARPPDRNYGYTF
d_call: TRBD2; j_call: TRBJ2-7; cdr3_length: 14; v_call: TRBV12-3/TRBV12-4; cdr3_aa: CASRWLAGASEQYF
d_call: -; j_call: TRBJ1-1; cdr3_length: 14; v_call: TRBV29-1; cdr3_aa: CSVGGRSGNTEAFF
d_call: -; j_call: TRBJ1-1; cdr3_length: 15; v_call: TRBV12-3/TRBV12-4; cdr3_aa: CASSSPGHLNTEAFF
d_call: -; j_call: TRBJ2-2; cdr3_length: 14; v_call: TRBV6-1; cdr3_aa: CASLILENTGELFF
d_call: -; j_call: TRBJ1-5; cdr3_length: 15; v_call: TRBV4-3; cdr3_aa: CASSQGSHRNQPQHF
d_call: -; j_call: -; cdr3_length: 13; v_call: TRBV6-6; cdr3_aa: CASRPPGQETQYF
d_call: TRBD2; j_call: TRBJ2-1; cdr3_length: 15; v_call: TRBV4-1; cdr3_aa: CASSVLAGHYNEQFF
d_call: -; j_call: TRBJ2-2; cdr3_length: 14; v_call: TRBV11-2; cdr3_aa: CASRTIGSYRELFF
d_call: -; j_call: TRBJ1-2; cdr3_length: 12; v_call: TRBV20-1; cdr3_aa: CSSRGRSYGYTF
d_call: TRBD2; j_call: TRBJ2-7; cdr3_length: 15; v_call: TRBV5-1; cdr3_aa: CASSLGLAGENEQYF
d_call: -; j_call: TRBJ2-1; cdr3_length: 16; v_call: TRBV20-1; cdr3_aa: CSARDRSDGPYNEQFF
d_call: -; j_call: TRBJ2-7; cdr3_length: 13; v_call: TRBV10-3; cdr3_aa: CAIAGDASYEQYF
d_call: -; j_call: TRBJ1-1; cdr3_length: 14; v_call: TRBV5-1; cdr3_aa: CASSLGASGTEAFF
d_call: -; j_call: TRBJ2-7; cdr3_length: 14; v_call: TRBV28; cdr3_aa: CASSFAGASGEQYF
d_call: TRBD1; j_call: TRBJ2-7; cdr3_length: 14; v_call: TRBV11-2; cdr3_aa: CASSSDRGNHEQYF
d_call: -; j_call: TRBJ2-1; cdr3_length: 13; v_call: TRBV29-1; cdr3_aa: CSVKTISYNEQFF
d_call: TRBD2; j_call: TRBJ2-1; cdr3_length: 20; v_call: TRBV20-1; cdr3_aa: CSARDLRLRDRTSLDNEQFF
d_call: -; j_call: TRBJ1-6; cdr3_length: 16; v_call: TRBV6-6; cdr3_aa: CASSYRIEGGDSPLHF
d_call: -; j_call: TRBJ2-5; cdr3_length: 12; v_call: TRBV5-1; cdr3_aa: CASSPTSSEQYF
d_call: -; j_call: TRBJ1-2; cdr3_length: 11; v_call: TRBV6-5; cdr3_aa: CAIWDVKGYTF
d_call: -; j_call: TRBJ1-2; cdr3_length: 14; v_call: TRBV7-2; cdr3_aa: CASSSGPDFYGYTF
d_call: -; j_call: TRBJ1-4; cdr3_length: 15; v_call: TRBV2; cdr3_aa: CASSDTRASGEKLFF
d_call: TRBD1; j_call: TRBJ1-6; cdr3_length: 17; v_call: TRBV11-2; cdr3_aa: CASSLSPGDRPESPLHF
d_call: TRBD2; j_call: TRBJ2-5; cdr3_length: 15; v_call: TRBV7-2; cdr3_aa: CASTTRTSSYNEQYF
d_call: -; j_call: TRBJ1-4; cdr3_length: 15; v_call: TRBV5-5; cdr3_aa: CASSLGGTRQLSLFF
d_call: TRBD2; j_call: TRBJ2-1; cdr3_length: 15; v_call: TRBV2; cdr3_aa: CASSENGLALDEQFF